The T cell receptor beta chain under discussion was sequenced for a study of PD-L1 blockade in urothelial cancer (TCRdb year 2017). For context, the study as a whole: All patients started therapy around 2014 and received atezolizumab 1,200 mg intravenously every 3 weeks. Durable clinical benefit meant progression-free survival longer than 6 months, and TCR features were also tested against progression-free and overall survival. About 85% of the 29 patients were males with bladder-origin urothelial cancer, and about 65% of the 29 reported a prior smoking history. The study, an exploratory multi-omic analysis, examined somatic, immune and clinical correlates of response to PD-L1 blockade with atezolizumab in urothelial cancer. Under 30 patients had pretreatment blood TCR-seq, around 25 had at least one posttreatment blood collection, and around 25 had tumor TCR-seq. Patients had an ECOG performance status of 0 or 1 and had received between 0 and 3 prior chemotherapy regimens. Blood samples were analyzed at 3 weeks after treatment start (second dose) and at 6 weeks after treatment start. Blood samples yielded a median of roughly 140,000 T cells and roughly 83,000 unique TCRs, with median clonality 0.080. Durable clinical benefit was achieved by nine patients and was not achieved by 20 patients. In the same patients who had TCR sequencing, pretreatment tumors also underwent whole exome sequencing and RNA sequencing. Pretreatment tumor samples, along with matched peripheral blood serially collected before and after atezolizumab treatment, were subjected to TCR sequencing.

The germline V gene supplies CDR1 MNHNS and CDR2 SASEGT. Reading from cysteine to phenylalanine, the CDR3 counts 13 amino acids. Only CDR3 DNA remains: 39 bases, in frame from the first base. For this chain, trimming is 6 bases at the V end and 3 bases at the J end, and the number of junction bases without a gene match is 2. Broader findings and caveats from the paper: Patients with durable benefit showed greater expansion of tumor-associated TCR clones in peripheral blood 3 weeks after starting treatment (n ≈ 23, p = 0.022). Improved progression-free and overall survival was found to be associated with pretreatment peripheral blood TCR clonality below the median. Because of the small sample size (n ≈ 30) and the many exploratory analyses performed, the results are intended to be regarded as hypothesis-generating.

Turning to this clone: The target of this receptor is not known. Within one base of it there is no much larger clone, and no base qualities were kept.

The cohort comprised nearly 30 patients with locally advanced or metastatic urothelial carcinoma treated at Memorial Sloan Kettering on a trial protocol. Peripheral blood mononuclear cells were collected pretreatment and during treatment, at between 1 and 8 total time points per patient. The Qiagen DNeasy Blood extraction kit was used to purify genomic DNA from total PBMCs and from tumor samples. PBMCs were collected pretreatment and during treatment and were isolated and stored as previously described. Synthetic TCR analog templates were spiked into each PCR so that absolute template abundance could be estimated from read counts. The immunoSEQ assay used bias-controlled V and J gene primers to amplify TCRbeta CDR3 regions from genomic DNA. Rearranged TCRbeta segments were sequenced at approximately 20X coverage. On the study's bioinformatics: Sequencing errors were corrected by clustering, and CDR3s were annotated against IMGT so that V, D and J genes could be assigned. Only productive TCRbeta rearrangements were used in downstream analyses, excluding out-of-frame or stop-codon sequences. Clonality was calculated as one minus the Shannon entropy normalized by the log of the number of unique productive sequences. Fisher's exact test with Benjamini-Hochberg correction, using a cutoff of adjusted p below 0.01, was how clones that differed between time points or between blood and tumor were identified. Entries here come from immuneACCESS through TCRdb and include only in-frame sequences with V and J called. Some clones fail to appear in such tables; in the studies checked, an unresolved V gene covers under half of the shortfall, and the cause of the remainder is unknown. V, J and clone size derive from that table, while D and trimming were established from the DNA sequence. For this sample the table gives under 100,000 clones, of which 82% were detected only once. Over 7.5% of the sample is held by the ten biggest clonotypes.

This chain is built from TRBV6-1 and TRBJ2-7; 10 central bases correspond to TRBD2. This sample comprised PBMCs, obtained around atezolizumab (anti-PD-L1) treatment. The origin of this receptor is a man aged 65 to 79 with urothelial cancer. The CDR3 sequence is CASSGLAVYEQYF. Read as DNA, the sequence is TGTGCCAGCAGCGGACTAGCGGTCTACGAGCAGTACTTC.